The TCR beta chain under discussion was sequenced for a study of OX40 agonist ivuxolimab in advanced cancers. Turning to the study itself: Three individuals attained partial responses, comprising one hepatocellular carcinoma case and two cutaneous melanoma cases. Study results and caveats: At 0.1 to 3.0 mg/kg, CD4+ and CD8+ blood T cells expanded clonally by week 6.

Note on this clone: Its antigen is currently unknown.

V was shortened by 6 bases and J by 1 base, with 18 bases between the two germline ends. CDR3 length equals 16 residues. Germline V CDR1 and CDR2: SGHVS, FNYEAQ. The data were produced by immunoSEQ multiplex PCR, yet TCRdb's version contains in-frame clones alone and is incomplete. Found here are about 110,000 clones, 90% of them singletons; the top ten hold around 0.48%. This receptor was taken from an adult with an advanced solid tumor such as melanoma, head and neck, liver or kidney cancer. This chain connects TRBV7-6 to TRBJ1-2; perhaps TRBD1 as D (5 bases). The source material was CD4+ or CD8+ T cells sorted from blood, sampled in a trial of the OX40 agonist ivuxolimab. The CDR3 DNA sequence: TGTGCCAGCAGTCCGGTCACTCTCGGGGGTAACTATGGCTACACCTTC. It codes for CASSPVTLGGNYGYTF.